These 29 T cell receptor beta chains were sequenced from one sample in a study of blood T cell repertoires in COVID-19. The protocol was immunoSEQ multiplex PCR, while the TCRdb copy is restricted to in-frame clones and leaves out a portion. The top ten hold approximately 5.3% of the sample, which has over 200,000 clones, roughly 80% seen once. The specimen was peripheral blood. Source of these receptors: a human donor in a cohort sampled during active COVID-19.

The chain is built from TRBV27 and TRBJ2-1, with 7 bases fitting TRBD2. J gave up 4 bases and V 4 bases, and 7 bases lay outside the gene matches. The CDR3 extends over 15 amino acids. CDR1 and CDR2 from the germline V gene are MNHEY and SMNVEV (reference sequence). The CDR3 DNA reads TGTGCCAGCAGTTCCGGGACTACACTTTACAATGAGCAGTTCTTC. It translates to CASSSGTTLYNEQFF.

CDR3 nucleotide sequence: TGTGCCAGCTCACCCTCTTCCACTGGAGAGACCCAGTACTTC. Its protein product is CASSPSSTGETQYF. The V and J genes are TRBV18 and TRBJ2-5; D remains unclear. The CDR3 extends over 14 amino acids. V shed 3 bases and J shed 4 bases, with 12 bases lying between them. Germline values: CDR1 KGHSH, CDR2 LQKENI.

The chain recombines TRBV14 with TRBJ2-7, with D hard to call. The CDR3 runs 14 residues. Germline V gene data show CDR1 as SGHDN and CDR2 as FVKESK. The ends were cut back, 0 bases at V and 3 bases at J, with 9 bases in the middle. The DNA of the CDR3 is TGTGCCAGCAGCCAAGATCCAGGTCTCTACGAGCAGTACTTC. Protein: CASSQDPGLYEQYF.

The V call is TRBV19, the J call TRBJ2-3; TRBD2 matches 11 bases. The CDR3 length is 17 residues. CDR1 and CDR2 (germline): LNHDA, SQIVND (reference sequence). Trimming removed 5 bases from V and 4 bases from J; junction bases left unmatched: 11. CDR3 sequence reads: CASSFTLAGGPSDTQYF. Written as DNA, the CDR3 is TGTGCCAGTAGTTTTACTTTAGCGGGAGGGCCTTCAGATACGCAGTATTTT.

The CDR3 spells CASSPGQGDHTEAFF. DNA of the CDR3: TGTGCCAGCTCGCCGGGACAGGGGGACCACACTGAAGCTTTCTTT. This chain joins TRBV18 and TRBJ1-1; 11 bases match TRBD1. Germline V gene lookup returns CDR1 KGHSH and CDR2 LQKENI. The CDR3 covers 15 residues. V shed 6 bases, J shed 3 bases, and the junction held 6 bases outside the gene matches.

The rearrangement joins TRBV28 to TRBJ1-6, with TRBD1 matching 9 bases. The V and J ends lost 6 bases and 7 bases, in that order; junction bases with no gene match: 7. This CDR3 has 15 amino acids. Germline assignment: CDR1 MDHEN and CDR2 SYDVKM. The CDR3 reads CASSLLTGGNSPLHF. Written as DNA, the CDR3 is TGTGCCAGCAGCCTACTGACAGGGGGGAATTCACCCCTCCACTTT.

CDR3 nucleotides: TGCGCCAGCAGCTTGGGAGGGCGGAATAGCAATCAGCCCCAGCATTTT. It codes for CASSLGGRNSNQPQHF. The V gene is TRBV5-1, the J gene TRBJ1-5; D not certain. The CDR3 covers 16 residues. From germline, CDR1 is SGHRS and CDR2 YFSETQ. V lost 0 bases, J lost 0 bases, and 10 bases lay in between.

The chain uses TRBV5-6 and TRBJ2-5; D remains unclear. CDR1 and CDR2 (germline): SGHDT, YYEEEE. There are 12 residues in the CDR3. Between the trimmed V and J ends, which lost 2 bases and 5 bases, there was a span of 7 bases. The chain's CDR3 is CASSLQAETQYF. CDR3 DNA: TGTGCCAGCAGCTTACAAGCGGAGACCCAGTACTTC.

The chain recombines TRBV27 with TRBJ2-7, with D possibly TRBD1 on 5 matching bases. V lost 6 bases and J lost 1, with 13 bases in between. Germline CDR1 and CDR2: MNHEY and SMNVEV (reference sequence). The CDR3 is 14 residues long. CDR3: CASRDTQVSYEQYF. CDR3 DNA: TGTGCCAGCAGGGACACGCAAGTATCCTACGAGCAGTACTTC.

The CDR3 bases are TGTGCCAGCACCCTACAGGGGGCGCGGACTGAAGCTTTCTTT. Translating gives CASTLQGARTEAFF. The V call is TRBV28, the J call TRBJ1-1, with 9 bases aligning to TRBD1. The J segment lost 5 bases and the V segment lost 7 bases, leaving 8 bases of the junction unmatched. The germline CDR1 and CDR2 sequences are MDHEN and SYDVKM. This CDR3 contains 14 residues.

The V call is TRBV29-1, the J call TRBJ1-1, with 8 bases matching TRBD1. The germline V gene has CDR1 SQVTM and CDR2 ANQGSEA. The CDR3 consists of 15 residues. Trimming cost V 4 bases and J 1 base; bases outside gene matches: 8. The DNA for the CDR3 is TGCAGCGTTGTGTCCCCCCAGGGGGCGAACACTGAAGCTTTCTTT. Its translation is CSVVSPQGANTEAFF.

The sample holds a few counts of this clone. The V gene is TRBV15, the J gene TRBJ1-5; D might be TRBD1 (5 bases). CDR1 is LNHNV and CDR2 is YYDKDF in the germline V gene (reference sequence). V was clipped by 1 base and J by 2 bases, with 6 bases between them. The CDR3 totals 14 residues. The CDR3 is CATSRGQRNQPQHF. The DNA of the CDR3 is TGTGCCACCAGCAGAGGACAGCGCAATCAGCCCCAGCATTTT.

J is TRBJ1-5 and V is TRBV19; D is undetermined. The CDR3 contains 16 residues. Germline lookup yields CDR1 LNHDA and CDR2 SQIVND (reference sequence). The V and J ends lost 0 bases and 6 bases respectively, with 15 bases between them. The CDR3 sequence is CASSIDGEVWRQPQHF. The CDR3 DNA follows: TGTGCCAGTAGTATAGATGGGGAGGTTTGGCGTCAGCCCCAGCATTTT.

This clone appeared a few times. The genes are TRBV29-1 and TRBJ1-1; D is unresolved. Trimming shortened V by 5 bases and J by 1 base, and 8 bases separated the two germline ends. CDR3 length equals 12 residues. Germline V CDR1 and CDR2: SQVTM, ANQGSEA. The CDR3 protein is CSVRHQNTEAFF. As DNA, the CDR3 is TGCAGCGTTCGACACCAGAACACTGAAGCTTTCTTT.

The genes are TRBV10-3 and TRBJ1-1; D perhaps matches TRBD1 (6 bases). Trimming removed 7 bases from V and 0 bases from J, with 12 bases in between. Germline lookup yields CDR1 ENHRY and CDR2 SYGVKD. This CDR3 is built from 14 residues. In DNA, the CDR3 is TGTGCCATCACTTCGGACAGTATGAACACTGAAGCTTTCTTT. Protein product: CAITSDSMNTEAFF.

The rearrangement uses TRBV7-2 and TRBJ2-3; TRBD1 might be the D (6 bases). V dropped 2 bases and J dropped 0 bases, with 21 bases sitting between them. Germline CDR1 reads SGHTA; CDR2 reads FQGNSA. This CDR3 spans 19 amino acids. The CDR3 sequence: CASSLNTGTIQASTDTQYF. For the CDR3, the DNA is TGTGCCAGCAGCTTAAATACAGGGACGATTCAAGCTAGCACAGATACGCAGTATTTT.

This clone was recorded once. The chain uses TRBV3-1 (or the pseudogene TRBV3-2) and TRBJ2-7; TRBD1 is a possible D gene (6 bases). Trimming left V 5 bases short and J 7 bases short, with 18 bases between. CDR1 LGHDT and CDR2 YNNKEL come from the germline V gene (reference sequence). The CDR3 extends over 14 amino acids. The CDR3 DNA reads as TGTGCCAGCAGCTTGGACATCCGTAGGGGGGAGCAGTACTTC. Translating gives CASSLDIRRGEQYF.

This clone is medium-sized. CDR3 sequence: CASSLSEGIQPQHF. In nucleotides, the CDR3 is TGTGCCAGCAGTTTATCGGAGGGTATCCAGCCCCAGCATTTT. The chain uses TRBV27 and TRBJ1-5; D not resolved. This CDR3 spans 14 amino acids. In germline, CDR1 is MNHEY, CDR2 SMNVEV (reference sequence). Trimming removed 0 bases from V and 7 bases from J, with 10 bases in between.

The CDR3 sequence is CASSSGTGVHEQFF. CDR3 DNA sequence: TGTGCCAGCAGCTCCGGGACAGGGGTACATGAGCAGTTCTTC. This rearrangement joins TRBV13 to TRBJ2-1, with 10 bases lining up with TRBD1. The CDR3 runs to 14 residues. The germline gives CDR1 PRHDT, CDR2 FYEKMQ (reference sequence). Germline trimming cut 4 bases from V and 8 bases from J; bases unmatched to any gene: 5. Filled out from reference TRBV13 and TRBJ2-1, the complete variable domain reads AAGVIQSPRHLIKEKRETATLKCYPIPRHDTVYWYQQGPGQDPQFLISFYEKMQSDKGSIPDRFSAQQFSDYHSELNMSSLELGDSALYFCASSSGTGVHEQFFGPGTRLTVL.

This sequence joins TRBV6-1 and TRBJ2-7, with 14 bases identical to TRBD2. CDR1 is MNHNS and CDR2 is SASEGT in the germline V gene. Trimming at V came to 1 base and at J to 4 bases, leaving 9 bases not matched to a gene. This CDR3 has 18 residues. The CDR3 protein is CASSEGPGLAGGWYEQYF. The DNA of the CDR3 is TGTGCCAGCAGTGAAGGCCCCGGACTAGCGGGAGGATGGTACGAGCAGTACTTC.

The rearrangement uses TRBV10-3 and TRBJ1-1; 8 bases match TRBD1. V was pared by 2 bases and J by 7 bases, with 6 bases of the junction left unmatched. CDR1 is ENHRY, CDR2 SYGVKD, per germline. The CDR3 runs to 14 residues. CDR3 coding DNA: TGTGCCATCAGTGAGCCGGACAGGGCTAATGAAGCTTTCTTT. Translated, it gives CAISEPDRANEAFF.

The chain employs TRBV6-1 and TRBJ1-4, with a possible D match to TRBD1 (5 bases). Germline values: CDR1 MNHNS, CDR2 SASEGT. The CDR3 totals 16 residues. Between the trimmed V and J ends, which lost 3 bases and 0 bases, there was a span of 11 bases. CDR3 nucleotides: TGTGCCAGCAGTGACATCTTAGGGGCAACTAATGAAAAACTGTTTTTT. This gives the protein CASSDILGATNEKLFF.

Comment on this clone: This sample also contains other DNA sequences that code for the same CDR3. This chain uses TRBV30 with TRBJ1-2, with D possibly TRBD1 on 5 matching bases. This CDR3 is built from 13 residues. The germline V gene encodes CDR1 GTSNPN and CDR2 SVGIG (reference sequence). V was cut by 3 bases and J by 2 bases, with 10 bases left in between. CDR3 protein: CAWRRTGNYGYTF. The CDR3 bases are TGTGCCTGGAGGCGAACAGGCAACTATGGCTACACCTTC.

This chain links TRBV19 with TRBJ1-1, with D possibly being TRBD1 (6 bases). V shed 7 bases and J shed 0 bases, with 12 bases lying between them. The CDR3 sequence is 14 residues long. Germline V gene sequence: CDR1 LNHDA, CDR2 SQIVND (reference sequence). CDR3 sequence reads: CASIAGAMNTEAFF. The CDR3 DNA is TGTGCCAGTATAGCAGGGGCGATGAACACTGAAGCTTTCTTT.

The chain is built from TRBV27 and TRBJ1-1; 8 nucleotides agree with TRBD1. The J segment lost 6 bases and the V segment lost 5 bases, leaving 11 bases of the junction unmatched. The CDR3 totals 15 residues. Per germline, CDR1 MNHEY and CDR2 SMNVEV (reference sequence). CDR3 nucleotide sequence: TGTGCCAGCAGTAGAGAGTTGACAGGGGTTCCTGAAGCTTTCTTT. It codes for CASSRELTGVPEAFF.

This clone was seen only once. This rearrangement joins TRBV25-1 to TRBJ2-1, with TRBD1 matching 7 bases. CDR3 length equals 13 residues. V trimming: 6 bases; J trimming: 12 bases; junction bases outside the gene matches: 11. In germline, CDR1 is MGHDK, CDR2 SYGVNS. CDR3: CASSPRTGIGQFF. The DNA of the CDR3 is TGTGCCAGCAGCCCCCGGACAGGTATAGGGCAGTTCTTC.

J is TRBJ2-3 and V is TRBV6-4; 7 nucleotides align to TRBD1. There are 16 residues in the CDR3. With 6 bases clipped from V and 8 bases from J, the junction kept 17 bases outside the gene matches. Germline V gene sequence: CDR1 MRHNA, CDR2 SNTAGT. CDR3 bases: TGTGCCAGCAGCCCCGGACAGGCGTACGAGGTAAGTACGCAGTATTTT. Amino acids: CASSPGQAYEVSTQYF.

The rearrangement links TRBV5-6 to TRBJ2-7; D not resolved. The CDR3 sequence is 12 residues long. Germline V gene sequence: CDR1 SGHDT, CDR2 YYEEEE. Trimming took 0 bases from V and 4 from J, leaving 5 bases between them. CDR3 sequence: CASSLARYEQYF. CDR3 DNA sequence: TGTGCCAGCAGCTTGGCACGGTACGAGCAGTACTTC.

V and J are TRBV28 and TRBJ2-7; 15 bases align to TRBD2. V lost 6 bases and J lost 0; bases outside the gene matches: 9. The CDR3 loop spans 18 amino acids. Germline V gives CDR1 MDHEN, CDR2 SYDVKM. The chain's CDR3 is CASSPGLAGGHNSYEQYF. The CDR3, as DNA: TGTGCCAGCAGCCCGGGACTAGCGGGAGGACATAACTCCTACGAGCAGTACTTC.